A single sample gave rise to the 9 T cell receptor beta chains below, sequenced in a study of response to subunit inactivated influenza vaccine listed by TCRdb under 2018. Libraries were built with RT-PCR. The sequencer listed for this sample is Illumina HiSeq 2500. TCRdb itself trimmed the public reads at Q25 with fastp, ran MiXCR and retained productive beta chains. Rows with one shared CDR3 protein collapse into an entry with the most common genes and DNA. This sample holds around 710,000 distinct CDR3 sequences; approximately 15% were observed only once. The ten largest clones add up to less than 9% of the sample. Sequenced material: PBMCs from blood, taken approximately 15 days before vaccination. Every receptor here comes from a man aged 50-60 years who received an inactivated influenza vaccine. Donor details come from another sample of the same person, matched by shared clones.

V is TRBV12-3 or TRBV12-4 and J is TRBJ2-4, with D possibly being TRBD1 or TRBD2 (5 bases each). The V end lost 5 bases, the J end lost 4 bases, and 12 bases lay between the germline ends. This CDR3 is 14 amino acids long. CDR3 residues: CASSKRDPKNIQYF. For the CDR3, the DNA is TGTGCCAGCAGTAAACGGGACCCTAAAAACATTCAGTACTTC.

This clonotype was detected ten times or more. The gene calls are TRBV30 and TRBJ1-6, with a tentative D call TRBD1 (5 bases). The V end was cut by 1 base, the J end by 7 bases, with 11 bases between. The V gene's germline CDR1 is GTSNPN and CDR2 SVGIG (reference sequence). The CDR3 is 14 amino acids. As DNA, the CDR3 is TGTGCCTGGAGTGGCGGCAGGGACAATTCACCCCTCCACTTT. This encodes CAWSGGRDNSPLHF.

This clonotype was counted a few times. This chain uses TRBV14 with TRBJ1-1, with 7 bases that match TRBD1. The germline CDR1 and CDR2 sequences are SGHDN and FVKESK. The CDR3 consists of 13 residues. Losses at the gene ends were 3 bases for V and 9 bases for J; bases not matched to a gene: 7. This chain's CDR3 is CASSQNSRGKAFF. CDR3 DNA: TGTGCCAGCAGCCAGAACTCCAGGGGGAAAGCTTTCTTT.

This clonotype was counted between two and nine times. The chain is built from TRBV29-1 and TRBJ2-5; 8 bases line up with TRBD1. CDR3 length: 12 residues. The J segment lost 7 bases and the V segment lost 4 bases, leaving 5 bases of the junction unmatched. Germline V gives CDR1 SQVTM, CDR2 ANQGSEA. The CDR3 DNA sequence: TGCAGCGTTGCACAGGGGGACGGGACCCAGTACTTC. Residues: CSVAQGDGTQYF.

The chain couples TRBV11-2 to TRBJ1-6; D uncertain. Per germline, CDR1 SGHAT and CDR2 FQNNGV. With 6 bases removed from V and 7 bases from J, the gap between germline ends came to 19 bases. This CDR3 has 16 residues. For the CDR3, the DNA is TGTGCCAGCAGACCGGGTTCCAACGCCCCCAATTCACCCCTCCACTTT. Encoded protein: CASRPGSNAPNSPLHF. The whole variable domain, filled in from reference TRBV11-2 and TRBJ1-6, reads EAGVAQSPRYKIIEKRQSVAFWCNPISGHATLYWYQQILGQGPKLLIQFQNNGVVDDSQLPKDRFSAERLKGVDSTLKIQPAKLEDSAVYLCASRPGSNAPNSPLHFGNGTRLTVT.

This clonotype was observed at least ten times. The chain couples TRBV11-2 to TRBJ1-2; 7 bases map to TRBD1. CDR1 SGHAT and CDR2 FQNNGV come from the germline V gene. This CDR3 is 18 amino acids long. J gave up 4 bases and V 0 bases, and 14 bases lay outside the gene matches. The chain's CDR3 is CASSLDRMRGGGSYGYTF. The CDR3 DNA follows: TGTGCCAGCAGCTTAGATCGTATGCGAGGGGGCGGTAGCTATGGCTACACCTTC.

A word on this clonotype: This may come from a read error, since a much larger clone is one base off. This chain links TRBV6-1 with TRBJ2-3; D possibly matches TRBD1 or TRBD2 (6 bases each). Per the germline V gene, CDR1 is MNHNS and CDR2 is SASEGT. V lost 11 bases, J lost 4 bases, and 25 bases lay in between. The CDR3 is 16 amino acids. CDR3 nucleotide sequence: TGTGCCGGCATCAAGGGGGTAGGGGGGCGGTCAGATACGCAGTATTTT. Protein: CAGIKGVGGRSDTQYF.

In its sample, this clonotype was seen a few times. The chain couples TRBV12-3 or TRBV12-4 to TRBJ2-3, with 8 bases identical to TRBD1. Trimming at V came to 5 bases and at J to 1 base, leaving 8 bases not matched to a gene. The CDR3 spans 16 residues. CDR3 region: CASSLLRGRGTDTQYF. The CDR3 DNA reads TGTGCCAGCAGTCTCCTCAGGGGGCGCGGCACAGATACGCAGTATTTT.

In this sample, this clonotype turned up many times. This chain links TRBV27 with TRBJ2-1; 14 bases are a match to TRBD2. The CDR3 is 16 residues long. Germline assignment: CDR1 MNHEY and CDR2 SMNVEV (reference sequence). The J segment lost 2 bases and the V segment lost 4 bases, leaving 1 base of the junction unmatched. This CDR3 reads CASSSGLAGAYNEQFF. The CDR3 DNA reads TGTGCCAGCAGTTCGGGACTAGCGGGAGCCTACAATGAGCAGTTCTTC.